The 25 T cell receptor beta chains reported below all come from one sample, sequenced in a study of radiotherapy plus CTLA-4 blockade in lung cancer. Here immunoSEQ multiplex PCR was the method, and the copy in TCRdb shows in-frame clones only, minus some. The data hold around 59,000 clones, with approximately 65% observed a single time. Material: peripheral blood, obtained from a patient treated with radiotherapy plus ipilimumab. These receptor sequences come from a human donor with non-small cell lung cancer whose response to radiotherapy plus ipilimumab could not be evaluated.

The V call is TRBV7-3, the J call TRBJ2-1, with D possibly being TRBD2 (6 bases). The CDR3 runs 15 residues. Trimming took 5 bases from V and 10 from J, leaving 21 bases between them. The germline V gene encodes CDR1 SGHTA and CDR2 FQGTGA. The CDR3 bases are TGTGCCAGCAGCCTCCCACGGGGCGGGATAGGGGAGCAGTTCTTC. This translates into CASSLPRGGIGEQFF.

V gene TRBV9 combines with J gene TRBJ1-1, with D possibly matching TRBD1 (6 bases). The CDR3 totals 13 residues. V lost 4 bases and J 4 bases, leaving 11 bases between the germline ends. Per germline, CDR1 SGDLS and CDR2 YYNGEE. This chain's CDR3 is CASSPTGSTEAFF. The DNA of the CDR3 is TGTGCCAGCAGCCCTACAGGGAGCACTGAAGCTTTCTTT.

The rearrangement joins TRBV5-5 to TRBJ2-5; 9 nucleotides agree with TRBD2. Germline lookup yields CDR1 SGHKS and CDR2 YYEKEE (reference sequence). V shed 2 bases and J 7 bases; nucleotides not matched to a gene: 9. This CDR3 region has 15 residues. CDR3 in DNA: TGTGCCAGCAGCTTAAGGCCTAGCGGGGATCGGACCCAGTACTTC. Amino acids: CASSLRPSGDRTQYF. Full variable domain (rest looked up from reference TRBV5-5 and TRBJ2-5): DAGVTQSPTHLIKTRGQQVTLRCSPISGHKSVSWYQQVLGQGPQFIFQYYEKEERGRGNFPDRFSARQFPNYSSELNVNALLLGDSALYLCASSLRPSGDRTQYFGPGTRLLVL.

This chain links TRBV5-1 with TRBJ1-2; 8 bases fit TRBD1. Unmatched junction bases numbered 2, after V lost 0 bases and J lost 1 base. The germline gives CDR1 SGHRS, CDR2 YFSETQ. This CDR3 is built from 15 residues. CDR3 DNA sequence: TGCGCCAGCAGCTTGGTACAGGGGGATAACTATGGCTACACCTTC. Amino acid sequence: CASSLVQGDNYGYTF.

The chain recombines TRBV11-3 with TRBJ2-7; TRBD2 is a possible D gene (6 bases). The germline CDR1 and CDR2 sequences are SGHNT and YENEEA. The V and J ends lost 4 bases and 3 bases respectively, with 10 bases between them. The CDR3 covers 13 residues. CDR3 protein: CASSSTGDYEQYF. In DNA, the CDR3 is TGTGCCAGCAGCTCAACGGGAGACTACGAGCAGTACTTC.

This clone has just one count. Written as DNA, the CDR3 is TGCAGCGTTGGGGATGACAGGGGGCTGGAAGCTTTCTTT. Translating it yields CSVGDDRGLEAFF. The rearrangement uses TRBV29-1 and TRBJ1-1; 10 bases are shared with TRBD1. CDR1 and CDR2 (germline): SQVTM, ANQGSEA. Unmatched junction bases numbered 7, after V lost 4 bases and J lost 8 bases. CDR3 length equals 13 residues. The variable domain in full, with the rest retrieved from reference TRBV29-1 and TRBJ1-1, is SAVISQKPSRDICQRGTSLTIQCQVDSQVTMMFWYRQQPGQSLTLIATANQGSEATYESGFVIDKFPISRPNLTFSTLTVSNMSPEDSSIYLCSVGDDRGLEAFFGQGTRLTVV.

In DNA, the CDR3 is TGTGCCAGCAGCTTTTCCGGGGGCACCATATATTTT. This encodes CASSFSGGTIYF. This sequence joins TRBV5-4 and TRBJ1-3; D is perhaps TRBD1 (5 bases). From germline, CDR1 is SGHNT and CDR2 YYREEE (reference sequence). V lost 2 bases and J 9 bases, leaving 9 bases between the germline ends. CDR3 length: 12 amino acids.

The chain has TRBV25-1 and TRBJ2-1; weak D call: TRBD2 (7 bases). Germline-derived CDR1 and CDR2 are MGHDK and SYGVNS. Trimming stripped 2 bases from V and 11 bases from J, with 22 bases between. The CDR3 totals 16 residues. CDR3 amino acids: CASSERGAGASRKQFF. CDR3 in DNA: TGTGCCAGCAGTGAAAGGGGGGCGGGGGCTTCCCGTAAGCAGTTCTTC.

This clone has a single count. The CDR3 loop reads CASTPAGRGEQYF. The DNA of the CDR3 is TGTGCCAGCACTCCAGCGGGACGAGGCGAGCAGTACTTC. The genes are TRBV6-6 and TRBJ2-7, with TRBD2 matching over 7 bases. The CDR3 sequence is 13 residues long. V trimming: 7 bases; J trimming: 6 bases; junction bases outside the gene matches: 9. Germline V gives CDR1 MNHNY, CDR2 SVGAGI (reference sequence).

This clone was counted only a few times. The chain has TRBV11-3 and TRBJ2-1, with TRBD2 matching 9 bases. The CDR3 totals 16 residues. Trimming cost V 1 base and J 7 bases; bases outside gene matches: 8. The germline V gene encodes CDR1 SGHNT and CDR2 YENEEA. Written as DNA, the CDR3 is TGTGCCAGCAGCTTAGGCCGGACTAGCGTTCAGAATGAGCAGTTCTTC. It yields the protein CASSLGRTSVQNEQFF.

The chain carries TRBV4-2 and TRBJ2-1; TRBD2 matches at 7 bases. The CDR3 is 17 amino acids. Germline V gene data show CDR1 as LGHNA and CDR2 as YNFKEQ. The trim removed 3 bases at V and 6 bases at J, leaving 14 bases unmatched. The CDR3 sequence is CASSHGILAGESNEQFF. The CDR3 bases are TGTGCCAGCAGCCATGGGATCCTGGCGGGGGAGTCCAATGAGCAGTTCTTC.

The CDR3 is CASSETAQNSPLHF. DNA of the CDR3: TGTGCCAGTAGTGAGACAGCGCAAAATTCACCCCTCCACTTT. This chain uses TRBV19 with TRBJ1-6; TRBD1 is a possible D gene (5 bases). The CDR3 totals 14 residues. Germline CDR1 and CDR2: LNHDA and SQIVND (reference sequence). The V end was cut by 5 bases, the J end by 7 bases, with 12 bases between.

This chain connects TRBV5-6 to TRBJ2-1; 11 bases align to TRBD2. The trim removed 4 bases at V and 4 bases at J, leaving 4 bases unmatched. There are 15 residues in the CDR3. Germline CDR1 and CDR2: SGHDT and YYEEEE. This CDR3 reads CASSPLAGGYNEQFF. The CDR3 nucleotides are TGTGCCAGCAGCCCGCTAGCGGGAGGTTACAATGAGCAGTTCTTC.

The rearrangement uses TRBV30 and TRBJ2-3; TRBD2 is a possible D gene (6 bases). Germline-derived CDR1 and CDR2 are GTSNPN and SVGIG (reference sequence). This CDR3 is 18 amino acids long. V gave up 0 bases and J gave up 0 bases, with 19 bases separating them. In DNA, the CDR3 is TGTGCCTGGAGTGTACCGGGAGCTACCCGTGCTAGCACAGATACGCAGTATTTT. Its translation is CAWSVPGATRASTDTQYF. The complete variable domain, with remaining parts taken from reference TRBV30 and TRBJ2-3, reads SQTIHQWPATLVQPVGSPLSLECTVEGTSNPNLYWYRQAAGRGLQLLFYSVGIGQISSEVPQNLSASRPQDRQFILSSKKLLLSDSGFYLCAWSVPGATRASTDTQYFGPGTRLTVL.

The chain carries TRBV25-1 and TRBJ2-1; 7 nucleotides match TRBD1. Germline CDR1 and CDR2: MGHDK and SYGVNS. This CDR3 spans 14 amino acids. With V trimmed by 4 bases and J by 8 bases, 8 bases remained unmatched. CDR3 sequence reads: CASSGEQGWYEQFF. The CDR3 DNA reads TGTGCCAGCAGTGGAGAACAGGGGTGGTATGAGCAGTTCTTC. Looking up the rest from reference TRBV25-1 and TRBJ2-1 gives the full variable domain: EADIYQTPRYLVIGTGKKITLECSQTMGHDKMYWYQQDPGMELHLIHYSYGVNSTEKGDLSSESTVSRIRTEHFPLTLESARPSHTSQYLCASSGEQGWYEQFFGPGTRLTVL.

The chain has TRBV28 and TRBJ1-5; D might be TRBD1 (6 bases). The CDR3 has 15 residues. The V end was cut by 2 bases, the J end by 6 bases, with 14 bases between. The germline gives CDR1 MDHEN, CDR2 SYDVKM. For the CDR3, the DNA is TGTGCCAGCAGTTTAGGCCAGGGGATAGGTCAGCCCCAGCATTTT. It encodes CASSLGQGIGQPQHF.

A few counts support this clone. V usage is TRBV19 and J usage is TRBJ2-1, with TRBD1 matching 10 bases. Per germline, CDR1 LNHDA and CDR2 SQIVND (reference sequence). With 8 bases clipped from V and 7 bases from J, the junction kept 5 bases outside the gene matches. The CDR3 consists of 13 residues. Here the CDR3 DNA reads TGTGCCAGTCGACGGGACAGGGGTAATGAGCAGTTCTTC. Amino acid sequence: CASRRDRGNEQFF.

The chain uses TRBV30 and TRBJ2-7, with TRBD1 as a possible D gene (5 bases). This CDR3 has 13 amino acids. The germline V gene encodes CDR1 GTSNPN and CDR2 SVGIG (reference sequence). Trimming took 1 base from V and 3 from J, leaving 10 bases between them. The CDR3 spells CAWSAGIRYEQYF. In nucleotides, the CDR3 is TGTGCCTGGAGTGCAGGGATTCGCTACGAGCAGTACTTC.

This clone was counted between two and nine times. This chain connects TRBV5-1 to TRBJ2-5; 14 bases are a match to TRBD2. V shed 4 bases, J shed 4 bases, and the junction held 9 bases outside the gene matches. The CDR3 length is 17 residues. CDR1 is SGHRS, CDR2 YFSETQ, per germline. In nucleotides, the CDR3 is TGCGCCAGCAGCGTCGGACTAGCGGGAGGTCCTGGAGAGACCCAGTACTTC. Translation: CASSVGLAGGPGETQYF.

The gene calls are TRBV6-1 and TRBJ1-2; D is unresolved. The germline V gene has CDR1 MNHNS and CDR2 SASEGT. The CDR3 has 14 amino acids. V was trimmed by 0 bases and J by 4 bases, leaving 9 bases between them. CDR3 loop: CASSEAAGFYGYTF. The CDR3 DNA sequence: TGTGCCAGCAGTGAAGCAGCGGGCTTCTATGGCTACACCTTC.

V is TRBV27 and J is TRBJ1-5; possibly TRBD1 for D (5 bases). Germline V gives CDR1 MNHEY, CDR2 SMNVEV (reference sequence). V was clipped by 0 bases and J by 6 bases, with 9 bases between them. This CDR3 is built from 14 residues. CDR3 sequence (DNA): TGTGCCAGCAGTTTATCGAATCAGGGTCAGCCCCAGCATTTT. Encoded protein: CASSLSNQGQPQHF.

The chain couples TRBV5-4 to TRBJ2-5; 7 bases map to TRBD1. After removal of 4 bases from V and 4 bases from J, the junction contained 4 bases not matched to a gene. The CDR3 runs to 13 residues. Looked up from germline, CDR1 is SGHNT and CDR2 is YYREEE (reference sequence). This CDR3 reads CASSQNRGETQYF. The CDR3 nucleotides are TGTGCCAGCAGCCAAAACAGGGGAGAGACCCAGTACTTC.

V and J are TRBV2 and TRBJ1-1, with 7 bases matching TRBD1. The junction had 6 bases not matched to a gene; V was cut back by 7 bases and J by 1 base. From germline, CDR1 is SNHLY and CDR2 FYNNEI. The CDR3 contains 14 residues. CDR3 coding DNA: TGTGCCAGCAACCAACAGGGGCCGAACACTGAAGCTTTCTTT. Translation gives CASNQQGPNTEAFF.

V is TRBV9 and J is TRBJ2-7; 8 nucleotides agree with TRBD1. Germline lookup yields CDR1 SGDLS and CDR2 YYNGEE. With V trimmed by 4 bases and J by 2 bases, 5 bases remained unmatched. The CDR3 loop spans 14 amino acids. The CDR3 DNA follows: TGTGCCAGCAGCACCGGGACAGGTGCCTACGAGCAGTACTTC. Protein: CASSTGTGAYEQYF.

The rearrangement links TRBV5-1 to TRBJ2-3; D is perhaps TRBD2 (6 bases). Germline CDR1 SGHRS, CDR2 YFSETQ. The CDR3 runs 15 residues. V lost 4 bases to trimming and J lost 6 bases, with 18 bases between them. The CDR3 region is CASSPLGGSLDTQYF. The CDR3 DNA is TGCGCCAGCAGCCCCTTAGGAGGGTCCCTGGATACGCAGTATTTT. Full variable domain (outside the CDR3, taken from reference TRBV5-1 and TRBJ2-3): KAGVTQTPRYLIKTRGQQVTLSCSPISGHRSVSWYQQTPGQGLQFLFEYFSETQRNKGNFPGRFSGRQFSNSRSEMNVSTLELGDSALYLCASSPLGGSLDTQYFGPGTRLTVL.